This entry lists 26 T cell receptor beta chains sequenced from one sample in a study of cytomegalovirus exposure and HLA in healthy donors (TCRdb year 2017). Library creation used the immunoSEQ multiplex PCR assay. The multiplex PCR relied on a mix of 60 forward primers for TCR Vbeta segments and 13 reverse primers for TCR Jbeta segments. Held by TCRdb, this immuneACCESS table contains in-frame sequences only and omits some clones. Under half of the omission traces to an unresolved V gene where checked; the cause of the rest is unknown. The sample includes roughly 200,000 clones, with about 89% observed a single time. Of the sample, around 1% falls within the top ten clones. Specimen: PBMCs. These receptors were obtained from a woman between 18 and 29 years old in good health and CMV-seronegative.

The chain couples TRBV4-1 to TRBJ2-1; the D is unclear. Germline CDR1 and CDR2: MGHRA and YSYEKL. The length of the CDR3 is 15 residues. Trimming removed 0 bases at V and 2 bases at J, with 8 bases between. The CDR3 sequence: CASSQDLVPYNEQFF. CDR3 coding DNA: TGCGCCAGCAGCCAAGACCTCGTCCCCTACAATGAGCAGTTCTTC.

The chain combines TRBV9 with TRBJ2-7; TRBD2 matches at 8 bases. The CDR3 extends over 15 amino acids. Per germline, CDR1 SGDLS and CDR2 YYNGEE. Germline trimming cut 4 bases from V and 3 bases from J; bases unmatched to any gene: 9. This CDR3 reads CASSPRDSGVYEQYF. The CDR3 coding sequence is TGTGCCAGCAGCCCCCGTGATAGCGGGGTCTACGAGCAGTACTTC.

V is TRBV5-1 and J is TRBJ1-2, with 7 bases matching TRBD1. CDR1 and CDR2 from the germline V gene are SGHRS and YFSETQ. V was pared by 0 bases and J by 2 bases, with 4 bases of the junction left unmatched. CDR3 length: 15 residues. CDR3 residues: CASSLVAGGNYGYTF. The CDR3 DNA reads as TGCGCCAGCAGCTTGGTGGCAGGGGGGAACTATGGCTACACCTTC.

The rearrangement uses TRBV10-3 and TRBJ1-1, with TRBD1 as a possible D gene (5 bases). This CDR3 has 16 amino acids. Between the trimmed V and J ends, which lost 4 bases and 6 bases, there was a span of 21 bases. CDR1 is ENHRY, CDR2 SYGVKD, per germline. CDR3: CAISAPGLEVKAEAFF. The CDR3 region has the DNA TGTGCCATCAGTGCCCCAGGGTTAGAGGTGAAAGCTGAAGCTTTCTTT.

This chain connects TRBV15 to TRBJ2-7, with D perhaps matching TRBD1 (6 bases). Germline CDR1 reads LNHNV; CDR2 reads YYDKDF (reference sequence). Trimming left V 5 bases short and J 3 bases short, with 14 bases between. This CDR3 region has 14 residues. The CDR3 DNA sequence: TGTGCCACCAGCGACCGGGACACCTTCTACGAGCAGTACTTC. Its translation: CATSDRDTFYEQYF.

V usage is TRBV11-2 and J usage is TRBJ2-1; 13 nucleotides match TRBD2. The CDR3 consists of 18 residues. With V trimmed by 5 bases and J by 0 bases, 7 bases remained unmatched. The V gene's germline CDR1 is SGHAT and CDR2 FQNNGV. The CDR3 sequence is CASSTGTSGKSSYNEQFF. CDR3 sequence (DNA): TGTGCCAGCAGCACCGGGACTAGCGGGAAGAGCTCCTACAATGAGCAGTTCTTC.

The CDR3 sequence: CASSQDVAGGPQYF. Written as DNA, the CDR3 is TGCGCCAGCAGCCAAGATGTAGCGGGGGGCCCCCAGTACTTC. The V call is TRBV4-3, the J call TRBJ2-5; the match to TRBD2 covers 10 bases. J was trimmed by 9 bases and V by 0 bases; bases with no gene match: 4. The CDR3 has 14 amino acids. Germline V CDR1 and CDR2: LGHNA, YSLEER.

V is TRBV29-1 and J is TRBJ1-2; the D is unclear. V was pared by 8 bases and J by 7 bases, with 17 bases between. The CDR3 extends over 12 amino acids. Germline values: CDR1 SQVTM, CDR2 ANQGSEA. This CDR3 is CSFLTGGSGYTF. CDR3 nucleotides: TGCAGCTTCCTGACCGGAGGCTCTGGCTACACCTTC.

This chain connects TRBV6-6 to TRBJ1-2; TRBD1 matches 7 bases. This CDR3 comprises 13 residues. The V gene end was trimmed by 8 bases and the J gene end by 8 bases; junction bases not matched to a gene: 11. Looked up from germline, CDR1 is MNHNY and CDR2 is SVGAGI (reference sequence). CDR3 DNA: TGTGCCAGCGAGAAGGACAGGCCTGGCGGCTACACCTTC. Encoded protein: CASEKDRPGGYTF.

CDR3 sequence reads: CASSLTSYEQYF. For the CDR3, the DNA is TGTGCCAGCAGCTTGACCTCCTACGAGCAGTACTTC. The chain recombines TRBV5-6 with TRBJ2-5; no clear D. The closer fit of TRBJ2-7 to the DNA end suggests the J call may be wrong. Germline V gives CDR1 SGHDT, CDR2 YYEEEE. This CDR3 region has 12 residues.

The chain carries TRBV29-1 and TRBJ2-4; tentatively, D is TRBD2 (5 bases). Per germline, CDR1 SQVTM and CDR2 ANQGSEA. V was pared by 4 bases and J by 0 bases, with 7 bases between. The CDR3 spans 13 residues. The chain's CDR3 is CSVVGIAKNIQYF. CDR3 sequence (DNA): TGCAGCGTTGTCGGGATAGCCAAAAACATTCAGTACTTC.

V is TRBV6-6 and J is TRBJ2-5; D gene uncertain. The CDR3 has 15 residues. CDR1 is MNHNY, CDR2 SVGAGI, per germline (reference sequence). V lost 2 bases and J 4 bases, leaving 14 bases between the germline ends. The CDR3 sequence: CASSYPLTGRETQYF. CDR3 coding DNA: TGTGCCAGCAGTTACCCCCTGACTGGTCGAGAGACCCAGTACTTC.

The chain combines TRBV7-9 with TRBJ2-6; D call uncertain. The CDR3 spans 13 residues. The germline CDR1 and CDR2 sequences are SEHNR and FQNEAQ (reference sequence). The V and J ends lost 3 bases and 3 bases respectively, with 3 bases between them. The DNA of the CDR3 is TGTGCCAGCAGCTTTCGTGGGGCCAACGTCCTGACTTTC. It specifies CASSFRGANVLTF.

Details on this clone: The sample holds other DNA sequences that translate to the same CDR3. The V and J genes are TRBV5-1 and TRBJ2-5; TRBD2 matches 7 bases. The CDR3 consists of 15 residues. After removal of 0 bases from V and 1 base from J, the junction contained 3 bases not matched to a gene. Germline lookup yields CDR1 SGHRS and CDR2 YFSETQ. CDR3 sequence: CASSLAGTTQETQYF. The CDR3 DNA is TGCGCCAGCAGCTTGGCCGGGACTACCCAAGAGACCCAGTACTTC.

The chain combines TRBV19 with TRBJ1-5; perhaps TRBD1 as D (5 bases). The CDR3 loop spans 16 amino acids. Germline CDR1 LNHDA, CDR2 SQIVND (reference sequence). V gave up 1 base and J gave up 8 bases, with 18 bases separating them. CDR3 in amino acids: CASSIVTGGFFEPQHF. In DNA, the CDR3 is TGTGCCAGTAGTATAGTCACAGGTGGGTTTTTTGAGCCCCAGCATTTT.

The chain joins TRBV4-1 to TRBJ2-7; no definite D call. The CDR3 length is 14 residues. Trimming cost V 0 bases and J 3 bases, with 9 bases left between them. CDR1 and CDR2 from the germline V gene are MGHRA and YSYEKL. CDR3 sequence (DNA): TGCGCCAGCAGCCAAGATCACTATAACTACGAGCAGTACTTC. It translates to CASSQDHYNYEQYF.

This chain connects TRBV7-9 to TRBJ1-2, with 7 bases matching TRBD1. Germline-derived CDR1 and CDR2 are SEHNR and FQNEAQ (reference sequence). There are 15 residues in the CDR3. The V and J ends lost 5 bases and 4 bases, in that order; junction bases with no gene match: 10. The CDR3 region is CASSPPGQRFYGYTF. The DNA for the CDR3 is TGTGCCAGCAGCCCTCCGGGACAGCGATTCTATGGCTACACCTTC.

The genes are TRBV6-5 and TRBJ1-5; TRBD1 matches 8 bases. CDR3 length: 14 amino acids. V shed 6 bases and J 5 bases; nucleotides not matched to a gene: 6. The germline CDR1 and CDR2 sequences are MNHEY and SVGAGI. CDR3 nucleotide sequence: TGTGCCAGCAGACCCGACAGGGGCCATCAGCCCCAGCATTTT. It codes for CASRPDRGHQPQHF.

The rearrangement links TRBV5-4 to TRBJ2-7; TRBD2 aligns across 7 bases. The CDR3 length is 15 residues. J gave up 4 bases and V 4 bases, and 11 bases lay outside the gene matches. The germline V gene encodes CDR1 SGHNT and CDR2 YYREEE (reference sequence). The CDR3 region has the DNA TGTGCCAGCAGCCGCCGGGGAGCGGGAAGGTACGAGCAGTACTTC. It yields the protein CASSRRGAGRYEQYF.

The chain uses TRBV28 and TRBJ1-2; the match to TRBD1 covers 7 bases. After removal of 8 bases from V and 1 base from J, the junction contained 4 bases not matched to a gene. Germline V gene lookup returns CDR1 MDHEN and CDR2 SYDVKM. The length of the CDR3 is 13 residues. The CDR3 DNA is TGTGCCAGCCAGGGGGATAATAACTATGGCTACACCTTC. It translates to CASQGDNNYGYTF.

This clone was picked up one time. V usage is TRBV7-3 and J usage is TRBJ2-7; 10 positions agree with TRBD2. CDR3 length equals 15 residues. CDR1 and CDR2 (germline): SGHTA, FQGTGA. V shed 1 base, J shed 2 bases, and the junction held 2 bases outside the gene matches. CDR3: CASSLRAGGTYEQYF. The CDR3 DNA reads TGTGCCAGCAGCTTAAGAGCGGGAGGGACCTACGAGCAGTACTTC.

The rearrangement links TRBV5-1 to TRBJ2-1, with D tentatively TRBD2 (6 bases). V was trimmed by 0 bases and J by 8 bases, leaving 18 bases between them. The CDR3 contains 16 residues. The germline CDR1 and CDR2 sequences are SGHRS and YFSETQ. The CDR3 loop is CASSLEGGATSDEQFF. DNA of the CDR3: TGCGCCAGCAGCTTGGAAGGAGGGGCCACAAGCGATGAGCAGTTCTTC.

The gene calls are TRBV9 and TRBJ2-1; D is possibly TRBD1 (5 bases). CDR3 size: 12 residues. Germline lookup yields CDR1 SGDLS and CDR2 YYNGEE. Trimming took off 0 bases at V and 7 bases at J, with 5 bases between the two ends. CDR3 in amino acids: CASSVAGNEQFF. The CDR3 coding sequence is TGTGCCAGCAGCGTAGCAGGGAATGAGCAGTTCTTC.

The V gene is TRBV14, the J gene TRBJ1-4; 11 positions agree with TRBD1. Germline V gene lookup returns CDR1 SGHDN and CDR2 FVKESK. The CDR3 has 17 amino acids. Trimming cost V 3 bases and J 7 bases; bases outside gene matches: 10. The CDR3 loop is CASSHAGQGAYGEKLFF. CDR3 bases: TGTGCCAGCAGCCACGCCGGACAGGGGGCTTATGGTGAAAAACTGTTTTTT.

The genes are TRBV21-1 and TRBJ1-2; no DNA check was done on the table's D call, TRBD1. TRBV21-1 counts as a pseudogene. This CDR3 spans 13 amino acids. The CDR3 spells CAGRQDFNYGYTF. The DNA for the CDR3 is TGTGCCGGTAGACAGGACTTCAACTATGGCTACACCTTC.

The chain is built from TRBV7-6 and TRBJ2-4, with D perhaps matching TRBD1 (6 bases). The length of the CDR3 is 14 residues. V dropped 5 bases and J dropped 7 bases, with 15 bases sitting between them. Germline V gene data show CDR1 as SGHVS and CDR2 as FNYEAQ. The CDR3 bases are TGTGCCAGCAGCCCCAATACAGGGCCCAACATTCAGTACTTC. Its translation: CASSPNTGPNIQYF. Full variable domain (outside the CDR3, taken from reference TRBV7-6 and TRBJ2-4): GAGVSQSPRYKVTKRGQDVALRCDPISGHVSLYWYRQALGQGPEFLTYFNYEAQQDKSGLPNDRFSAERPEGSISTLTIQRTEQRDSAMYRCASSPNTGPNIQYFGAGTRLSVL.